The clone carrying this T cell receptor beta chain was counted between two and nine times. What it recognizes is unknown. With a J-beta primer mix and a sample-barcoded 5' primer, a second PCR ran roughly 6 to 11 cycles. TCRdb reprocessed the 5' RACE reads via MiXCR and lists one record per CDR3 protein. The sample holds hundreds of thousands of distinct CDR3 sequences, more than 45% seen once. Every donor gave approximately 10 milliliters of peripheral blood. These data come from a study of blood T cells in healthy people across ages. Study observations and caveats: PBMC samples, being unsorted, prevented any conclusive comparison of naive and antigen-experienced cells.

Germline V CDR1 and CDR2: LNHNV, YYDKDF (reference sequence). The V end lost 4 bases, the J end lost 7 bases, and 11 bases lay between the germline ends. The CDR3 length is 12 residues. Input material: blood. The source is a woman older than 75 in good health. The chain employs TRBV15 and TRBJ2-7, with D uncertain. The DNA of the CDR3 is TGTGCCACCAGCATTGCGAAGAATGAGCAGTACTTC. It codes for CATSIAKNEQYF.